The 8 T cell receptor beta chains presented below share a single source sample, sequenced in a study of cytomegalovirus exposure and HLA in healthy donors. Data came from immunoSEQ multiplex PCR; TCRdb stores just in-frame clones and leaves some out. The table lists 110,000 to 150,000 clones, approximately 93% of them singletons. The sequencing input was PBMCs. These receptors were collected from a man in his late teens or twenties in good health and CMV-seronegative.

The V and J genes are TRBV30 and TRBJ2-7; D is possibly TRBD1 (6 bases). Per the germline V gene, CDR1 is GTSNPN and CDR2 is SVGIG (reference sequence). V was pared by 1 base and J by 2 bases, with 9 bases between. The CDR3 contains 13 residues. The CDR3 sequence: CAWSGTVAYEQYF. As DNA, the CDR3 is TGTGCCTGGAGTGGGACAGTAGCCTACGAGCAGTACTTC.

The chain couples TRBV11-3 to TRBJ2-5; 8 positions agree with TRBD1. Germline CDR1 and CDR2: SGHNT and YENEEA. V lost 3 bases and J lost 3; bases outside the gene matches: 6. This CDR3 spans 15 amino acids. The DNA for the CDR3 is TGTGCCAGCAGCTTTAAACAGGGGGGAGAAGAGACCCAGTACTTC. Protein: CASSFKQGGEETQYF.

The V call is TRBV9, the J call TRBJ2-5; TRBD2 matches 10 bases. Germline CDR1 and CDR2: SGDLS and YYNGEE. CDR3 length: 17 residues. With V trimmed by 0 bases and J by 3 bases, 8 bases remained unmatched. CDR3 DNA: TGTGCCAGCAGCGTAGGGGCTAGCGGGGGCTCAAAAGAGACCCAGTACTTC. Its protein product is CASSVGASGGSKETQYF. The whole variable domain, remainder taken from reference TRBV9 and TRBJ2-5, is DSGVTQTPKHLITATGQRVTLRCSPRSGDLSVYWYQQSLDQGLQFLIQYYNGEERAKGNILERFSAQQFPDLHSELNLSSLELGDSALYFCASSVGASGGSKETQYFGPGTRLLVL.

The V and J genes are TRBV14 and TRBJ1-2, with 7 nucleotides matching TRBD1. Germline CDR1 reads SGHDN; CDR2 reads FVKESK. Trimming cost V 1 base and J 1 base; bases outside gene matches: 18. CDR3 length equals 20 residues. The CDR3 protein is CASSQVVSPGQPEGNYGYTF. The DNA for the CDR3 is TGTGCCAGCAGCCAAGTGGTTTCTCCGGGACAGCCCGAAGGTAACTATGGCTACACCTTC.

This clone was recorded only once. CDR3 sequence (DNA): TGTGCCAGCAGCTTAGCCCCGGGACAGCCTAACACCGGGGAGCTGTTTTTT. It codes for CASSLAPGQPNTGELFF. This rearrangement joins TRBV11-2 to TRBJ2-2; 7 bases map to TRBD1. The CDR3 consists of 17 residues. J lost 2 bases, V lost 1 base, and 7 bases had no gene match. CDR1 is SGHAT, CDR2 FQNNGV, per germline.

The J gene is TRBJ2-7, the V gene TRBV5-1; 11 bases are shared with TRBD1. The V segment lost 4 bases and the J segment 2 bases; nucleotides outside the gene matches: 2. The CDR3 length is 14 residues. Germline lookup yields CDR1 SGHRS and CDR2 YFSETQ. The CDR3 sequence: CASSPGQGAYEQYV. The DNA for the CDR3 is TGCGCCAGCAGCCCGGGACAGGGGGCCTACGAGCAGTACGTC.

This chain connects TRBV30 to TRBJ2-3; tentatively, D is TRBD1 (6 bases). CDR1 is GTSNPN, CDR2 SVGIG, per germline (reference sequence). The V gene lost 4 bases and the J gene lost 0 bases, with 11 bases spanning the gap. The CDR3 loop spans 14 amino acids. For the CDR3, the DNA is TGTGCCTGGAAACAGGGCCTTAGCACAGATACGCAGTATTTT. It is translated as CAWKQGLSTDTQYF.

V usage is TRBV2 and J usage is TRBJ2-7; no definite D call. This CDR3 comprises 13 residues. Germline CDR1 SNHLY, CDR2 FYNNEI. The V end was cut by 4 bases, the J end by 1 base, with 8 bases between. CDR3 nucleotides: TGTGCCAGCAGTGCAGGATTATCCTACGAGCAGTACGTC. Translation: CASSAGLSYEQYV.